The 29 T cell receptor beta chains below all came from one sample that was sequenced in a study of blood T cell repertoires in COVID-19. Repertoires were generated with immunoSEQ multiplex PCR, while TCRdb's copy carries only in-frame clones and drops some. The sample comprises 120,000 to 150,000 clones, approximately 88% of which are singletons, and 10% rests with the top ten. Material for sequencing was peripheral blood. These receptors were obtained from a man in his 60s with active or convalescent COVID-19.

The chain employs TRBV5-8 and TRBJ2-1; the D is unclear. V dropped 0 bases and J dropped 0 bases, with 7 bases sitting between them. Germline CDR1 SGHTS, CDR2 YDEGEE. The CDR3 spans 15 residues. The chain's CDR3 is CASSLERSSYNEQFF. The CDR3 DNA is TGTGCCAGCAGCTTGGAGAGGAGCTCCTACAATGAGCAGTTCTTC.

CDR3 bases: TGTGCCAGCAGTTACGGGACTGCCCCTAACTATGGCTACACCTTC. This encodes CASSYGTAPNYGYTF. The chain uses TRBV6-5 and TRBJ1-2; TRBD1 is a possible D gene (5 bases). Trimming removed 2 bases at V and 0 bases at J, with 10 bases between. The CDR3 sequence is 15 residues long. CDR1 is MNHEY, CDR2 SVGAGI, per germline.

The V call is TRBV2, the J call TRBJ2-1; possibly TRBD2 for D (7 bases). This CDR3 spans 18 amino acids. The germline gives CDR1 SNHLY, CDR2 FYNNEI. Trimming stripped 7 bases from V and 6 bases from J, with 28 bases between. CDR3 nucleotides: TGTGCCAGCACCGAATTCGAAGTGGGGGGGCTGTTCGGCAATGAGCAGTTCTTC. Its translation is CASTEFEVGGLFGNEQFF.

This rearrangement joins TRBV10-1 to TRBJ2-1; D gene ambiguous. There are 12 residues in the CDR3. Germline-derived CDR1 and CDR2 are WNHNN and SYGVQD (reference sequence). V dropped 4 bases and J dropped 7 bases, with 8 bases sitting between them. DNA of the CDR3: TGCGCCAGCAGTGCCTCCGCGAATGAGCAGTTCTTC. Translating it yields CASSASANEQFF.

This clone was seen a few times. This chain joins TRBV28 and TRBJ2-3, with D possibly TRBD2 on 5 matching bases. The V end was cut by 5 bases, the J end by 4 bases, with 16 bases between. The CDR3 is 15 amino acids. The germline gives CDR1 MDHEN, CDR2 SYDVKM. The CDR3 spells CASSLKTTRADTQYF. In nucleotides, the CDR3 is TGTGCCAGCAGTCTGAAGACAACTAGGGCAGATACGCAGTATTTT.

This chain uses TRBV18 with TRBJ1-2; 7 bases line up with TRBD1. The ends lost 3 bases at V and 4 bases at J; junction bases unmatched: 2. Germline CDR1 reads KGHSH; CDR2 reads LQKENI. CDR3 length: 13 residues. The DNA of the CDR3 is TGTGCCAGCTCACCCGACAGGGTCTATGGCTACACCTTC. This codes for CASSPDRVYGYTF.

V is TRBV27 and J is TRBJ2-1; D gene uncertain. V lost 6 bases to trimming and J lost 6 bases, with 15 bases between them. Germline CDR1 reads MNHEY; CDR2 reads SMNVEV (reference sequence). This CDR3 region has 14 residues. The CDR3 loop reads CASSSITDLNEQFF. CDR3 DNA: TGTGCCAGCAGCTCTATTACAGACCTCAATGAGCAGTTCTTC.

This chain links TRBV11-1 with TRBJ1-5; no definite D call. The V end was cut by 6 bases, the J end by 6 bases, with 6 bases between. Germline V gene lookup returns CDR1 SGHAT and CDR2 FQDESV (reference sequence). The CDR3 is 11 residues long. As DNA, the CDR3 is TGTGCCAGCAGGGGCACTCAGCCCCAGCATTTT. It translates to CASRGTQPQHF.

The gene calls are TRBV5-5 and TRBJ1-2; 7 bases map to TRBD1. The V gene end was trimmed by 3 bases and the J gene end by 4 bases; junction bases not matched to a gene: 3. There are 13 residues in the CDR3. Germline CDR1 is SGHKS and CDR2 is YYEKEE (reference sequence). CDR3 region: CASSSAGGYGYTF. The CDR3, as DNA: TGTGCCAGCAGCTCCGCAGGGGGCTATGGCTACACCTTC.

The CDR3 DNA reads as TGTGCCATCGATTCCCAGGGGACGCACGAGCAGTACTTC. The encoded protein is CAIDSQGTHEQYF. The chain is built from TRBV28 and TRBJ2-7; possibly TRBD1 for D (6 bases). The V and J ends lost 10 bases and 5 bases respectively, with 18 bases between them. This CDR3 has 13 residues. Germline V gives CDR1 MDHEN, CDR2 SYDVKM.

The CDR3 spells CATSRDRYLPGLEQYF. The CDR3 DNA reads as TGTGCCACCAGCAGAGATCGATACCTGCCGGGGTTGGAGCAGTACTTC. The V gene is TRBV15, the J gene TRBJ2-7, with a tentative D call TRBD2 (5 bases). The germline V gene has CDR1 LNHNV and CDR2 YYDKDF (reference sequence). With 0 bases removed from V and 7 bases from J, the gap between germline ends came to 19 bases. This CDR3 region has 16 residues.

The sample holds one count of this clone. The V and J genes are TRBV18 and TRBJ2-7; 8 bases match TRBD1. Germline V lookup: CDR1 KGHSH, CDR2 LQKENI. This CDR3 contains 15 residues. With 3 bases clipped from V and 0 bases from J, the junction kept 4 bases outside the gene matches. The CDR3 bases are TGTGCCAGCTCACCCGGACAGGGTAACTCCTACGAGCAGTACTTC. Translation: CASSPGQGNSYEQYF.

J is TRBJ2-7 and V is TRBV27; TRBD1 matches 8 bases. This CDR3 is 15 amino acids long. Germline V CDR1 and CDR2: MNHEY, SMNVEV (reference sequence). V gave up 4 bases and J gave up 2 bases; unmatched junction bases: 7. The chain's CDR3 is CASSSLPGGPYEQYF. The CDR3 bases are TGTGCCAGCAGTTCCCTGCCAGGGGGCCCCTACGAGCAGTACTTC.

This clone was found a few times. V usage is TRBV10-3 and J usage is TRBJ1-1; D is perhaps TRBD1 (6 bases). The length of the CDR3 is 13 residues. Per germline, CDR1 ENHRY and CDR2 SYGVKD. With 2 bases removed from V and 7 bases from J, the gap between germline ends came to 11 bases. CDR3 coding DNA: TGTGCCATCAGTGAGAAATCGGACAGTGAAGCTTTCTTT. Translation: CAISEKSDSEAFF.

This clone has only one observation. This chain connects TRBV27 to TRBJ1-1; 8 positions match TRBD1. The germline V gene encodes CDR1 MNHEY and CDR2 SMNVEV (reference sequence). With 6 bases clipped from V and 5 bases from J, the junction kept 11 bases outside the gene matches. The CDR3 sequence is 15 residues long. The DNA for the CDR3 is TGTGCCAGCAGAAAAACAGGGGGAACTCATACTGAAGCTTTCTTT. Amino acids: CASRKTGGTHTEAFF.

This chain uses TRBV5-1 with TRBJ1-1; unclear D gene. This CDR3 has 15 residues. Germline V gene sequence: CDR1 SGHRS, CDR2 YFSETQ. Trimming removed 0 bases at V and 0 bases at J, with 9 bases between. In DNA form, the CDR3 reads TGCGCCAGCAGCTTGGGTAGCTCCTTGAACACTGAAGCTTTCTTT. Protein product: CASSLGSSLNTEAFF.

The chain uses TRBV6-5 and TRBJ2-3; 8 nucleotides match TRBD2. V was pared by 9 bases and J by 5 bases, with 10 bases of the junction left unmatched. The CDR3 sequence is 14 residues long. The V gene's germline CDR1 is MNHEY and CDR2 SVGAGI. CDR3 bases: TGTGCCAGTCAACCGGGACTAGGACGAGATACGCAGTATTTT. The encoded protein is CASQPGLGRDTQYF.

The chain joins TRBV28 to TRBJ2-3; 13 bases map to TRBD2. The germline gives CDR1 MDHEN, CDR2 SYDVKM. Trimming cost V 2 bases and J 8 bases; bases outside gene matches: 16. The CDR3 sequence is 19 residues long. CDR3 DNA sequence: TGTGCCAGCAGTTTAACCGGTCGGGGACTAGCGGGGCGATTAGGTACGCAGTATTTT. It codes for CASSLTGRGLAGRLGTQYF.

V and J are TRBV7-8 and TRBJ2-1; D is possibly TRBD2 (5 bases). The CDR3 is 13 residues long. Trimming cost V 1 base and J 9 bases, with 10 bases left between them. Germline V CDR1 and CDR2: SGHVS, FQNEAQ. The CDR3 sequence is CASSLGTHGEQFF. The CDR3 DNA reads TGTGCCAGCAGCTTAGGGACTCACGGTGAGCAGTTCTTC.

The CDR3 is CASTLAGGYEQYF. The CDR3 DNA sequence: TGTGCCAGCACCCTCGCCGGGGGATACGAGCAGTACTTC. The rearrangement uses TRBV28 and TRBJ2-7; D possibly corresponds to TRBD2 (6 bases). Germline CDR1 reads MDHEN; CDR2 reads SYDVKM. The V and J ends lost 7 bases and 4 bases respectively, with 14 bases between them. This CDR3 spans 13 amino acids.

The V and J genes are TRBV28 and TRBJ2-3, with 10 nucleotides matching TRBD1. Trimming removed 5 bases from V and 6 bases from J; junction bases left unmatched: 8. Germline CDR1 is MDHEN and CDR2 is SYDVKM. CDR3 size: 15 residues. CDR3 residues: CASSTTGTGADTQYF. The CDR3 DNA follows: TGTGCCAGCAGTACCACCGGGACAGGGGCCGATACGCAGTATTTT.

J is TRBJ2-1 and V is TRBV29-1; 15 nucleotides line up with TRBD2. The V and J ends lost 6 bases and 9 bases, in that order; junction bases with no gene match: 3. From germline, CDR1 is SQVTM and CDR2 ANQGSEA. The CDR3 has 13 amino acids. DNA for the CDR3: TGCAGCGTGAGGACTAGCGGGAGGGGTGAGCAGTTCTTC. Its translation: CSVRTSGRGEQFF.

The rearrangement uses TRBV27 and TRBJ2-7, with 8 bases that match TRBD1. V was pared by 3 bases and J by 7 bases, with 8 bases of the junction left unmatched. CDR3 length: 14 amino acids. Germline V gene sequence: CDR1 MNHEY, CDR2 SMNVEV (reference sequence). CDR3 DNA: TGTGCCAGCAGTTTGCGGTCCAGGGGGCAAGAGCAGTACTTC. Translating gives CASSLRSRGQEQYF.

This clone was seen more than once but under ten times. The chain uses TRBV6-1 and TRBJ2-7; no firm D call. From germline, CDR1 is MNHNS and CDR2 SASEGT. The ends were cut back, 3 bases at V and 2 bases at J, with 14 bases in the middle. This CDR3 comprises 15 residues. The CDR3 spells CASSDGWQTPYEQYF. The CDR3 DNA reads as TGTGCCAGCAGTGATGGTTGGCAGACACCCTACGAGCAGTACTTC.

CDR3 sequence: CASSPLYGGGAGANVLTF. The DNA of the CDR3 is TGTGCCAGCAGTCCCCTCTATGGAGGGGGCGCAGGGGCCAACGTCCTGACTTTC. The chain recombines TRBV27 with TRBJ2-6; TRBD1 is a possible D gene (7 bases). Between the trimmed V and J ends, which lost 5 bases and 4 bases, there was a span of 21 bases. Germline loops: CDR1 MNHEY, CDR2 SMNVEV (reference sequence). The CDR3 runs to 18 residues.

The rearrangement joins TRBV5-4 to TRBJ2-3; 9 positions agree with TRBD1. This CDR3 spans 16 amino acids. Trimming took 1 base from V and 6 from J; bases not matched to a gene: 9. Germline V gene lookup returns CDR1 SGHNT and CDR2 YYREEE (reference sequence). CDR3 bases: TGTGCCAGCAGCTTGAAGGGACAGGGAGAGAGGGATACGCAGTATTTT. It specifies CASSLKGQGERDTQYF.

J is TRBJ2-7 and V is TRBV28; 7 bases match TRBD2. The J segment lost 0 bases and the V segment lost 6 bases, leaving 8 bases of the junction unmatched. This CDR3 region has 15 residues. Germline assignment: CDR1 MDHEN and CDR2 SYDVKM. CDR3 in DNA: TGTGCCAGCAGGGAGGGAGCGGGACCCTCCTACGAGCAGTACTTC. Translating it yields CASREGAGPSYEQYF.

This chain joins TRBV19 and TRBJ1-6; 9 bases map to TRBD1. Germline CDR1 LNHDA, CDR2 SQIVND (reference sequence). This CDR3 has 14 amino acids. The V gene end was trimmed by 6 bases and the J gene end by 16 bases; junction bases not matched to a gene: 13. This CDR3 reads CASRSRTGAQRLHF. Here the CDR3 DNA reads TGTGCCAGTAGAAGTCGGACAGGGGCTCAAAGACTCCACTTT.

The chain recombines TRBV9 with TRBJ2-3, with 7 bases identical to TRBD1. The germline V gene encodes CDR1 SGDLS and CDR2 YYNGEE. V shed 1 base, J shed 2 bases, and the junction held 4 bases outside the gene matches. This CDR3 has 15 residues. In DNA, the CDR3 is TGTGCCAGCAGCGTAAACGGACAGGACACAGATACGCAGTATTTT. Its protein is CASSVNGQDTDTQYF. The variable domain in full, with the rest retrieved from reference TRBV9 and TRBJ2-3, is DSGVTQTPKHLITATGQRVTLRCSPRSGDLSVYWYQQSLDQGLQFLIQYYNGEERAKGNILERFSAQQFPDLHSELNLSSLELGDSALYFCASSVNGQDTDTQYFGPGTRLTVL.